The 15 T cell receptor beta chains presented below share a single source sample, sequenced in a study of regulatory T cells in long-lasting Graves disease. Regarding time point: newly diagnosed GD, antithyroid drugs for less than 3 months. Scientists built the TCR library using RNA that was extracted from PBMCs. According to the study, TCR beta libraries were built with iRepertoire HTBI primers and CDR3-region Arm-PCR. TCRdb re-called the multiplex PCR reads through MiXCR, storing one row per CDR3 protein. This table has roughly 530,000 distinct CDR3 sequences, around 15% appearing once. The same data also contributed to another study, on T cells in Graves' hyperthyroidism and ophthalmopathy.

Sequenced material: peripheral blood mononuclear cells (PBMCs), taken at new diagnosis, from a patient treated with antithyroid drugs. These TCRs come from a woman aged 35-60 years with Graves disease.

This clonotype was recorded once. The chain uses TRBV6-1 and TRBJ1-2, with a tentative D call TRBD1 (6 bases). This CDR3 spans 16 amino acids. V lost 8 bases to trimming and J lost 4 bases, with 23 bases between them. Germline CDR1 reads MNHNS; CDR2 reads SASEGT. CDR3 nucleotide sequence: TGTGCCAGCCGGACGTCGTGGGGGGCCGACTCCTATGGCTACACCTTC. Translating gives CASRTSWGADSYGYTF.

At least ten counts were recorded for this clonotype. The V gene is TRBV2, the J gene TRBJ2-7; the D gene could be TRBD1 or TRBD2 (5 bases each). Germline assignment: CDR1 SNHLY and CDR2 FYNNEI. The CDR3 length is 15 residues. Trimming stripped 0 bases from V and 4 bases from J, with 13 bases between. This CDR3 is CASSEAPRGAYEQYF. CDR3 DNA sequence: TGTGCCAGCAGTGAAGCCCCCCGGGGCGCATACGAGCAGTACTTC.

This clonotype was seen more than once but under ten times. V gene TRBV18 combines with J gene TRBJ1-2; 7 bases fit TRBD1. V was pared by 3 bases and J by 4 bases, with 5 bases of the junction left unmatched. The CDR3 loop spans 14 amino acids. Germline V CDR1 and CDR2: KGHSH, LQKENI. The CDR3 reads CASSPGTDPYGYTF. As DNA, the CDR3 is TGTGCCAGCTCACCCGGGACAGATCCCTATGGCTACACCTTC. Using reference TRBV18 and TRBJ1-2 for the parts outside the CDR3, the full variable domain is NAGVMQNPRHLVRRRGQEARLRCSPMKGHSHVYWYRQLPEEGLKFMVYLQKENIIDESGMPKERFSAEFPKEGPSILRIQQVVRGDSAAYFCASSPGTDPYGYTFGSGTRLTVV.

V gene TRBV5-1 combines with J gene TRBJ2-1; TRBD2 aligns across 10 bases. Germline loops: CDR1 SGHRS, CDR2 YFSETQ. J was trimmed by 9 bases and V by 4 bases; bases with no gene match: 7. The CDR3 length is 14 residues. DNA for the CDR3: TGCGCCAGCAGCCCAAGCGGGGGGGGCGGTGAGCAGTTCTTC. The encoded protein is CASSPSGGGGEQFF.

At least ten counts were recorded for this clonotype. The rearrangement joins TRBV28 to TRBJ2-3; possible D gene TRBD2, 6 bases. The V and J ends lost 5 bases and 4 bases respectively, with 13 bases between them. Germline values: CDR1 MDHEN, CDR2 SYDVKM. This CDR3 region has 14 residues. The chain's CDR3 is CASSPQRVADTQYF. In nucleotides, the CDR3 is TGTGCCAGCAGTCCTCAGCGGGTCGCAGATACGCAGTATTTT.

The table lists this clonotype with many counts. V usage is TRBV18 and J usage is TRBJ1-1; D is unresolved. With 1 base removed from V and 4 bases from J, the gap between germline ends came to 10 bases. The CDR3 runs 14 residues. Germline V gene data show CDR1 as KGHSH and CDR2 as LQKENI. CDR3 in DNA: TGTGCCAGCTCACCACTTACGGGTAGCACTGAAGCTTTCTTT. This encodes CASSPLTGSTEAFF.

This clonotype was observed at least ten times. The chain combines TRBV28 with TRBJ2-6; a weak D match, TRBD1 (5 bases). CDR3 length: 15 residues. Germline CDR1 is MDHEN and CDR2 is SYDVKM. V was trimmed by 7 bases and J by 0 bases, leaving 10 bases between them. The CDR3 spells CASKGSPSGANVLTF. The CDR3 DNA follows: TGTGCCAGCAAGGGGTCTCCCTCTGGGGCCAACGTCCTGACTTTC. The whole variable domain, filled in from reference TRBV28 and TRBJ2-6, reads DVKVTQSSRYLVKRTGEKVFLECVQDMDHENMFWYRQDPGLGLRLIYFSYDVKMKEKGDIPEGYSVSREKKERFSLILESASTNQTSMYLCASKGSPSGANVLTFGAGSRLTVL.

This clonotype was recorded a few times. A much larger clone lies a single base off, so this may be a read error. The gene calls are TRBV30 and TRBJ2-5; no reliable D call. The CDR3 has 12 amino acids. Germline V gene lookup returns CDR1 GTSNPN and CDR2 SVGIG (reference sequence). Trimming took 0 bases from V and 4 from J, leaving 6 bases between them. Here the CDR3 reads CAWSVKGETQYF. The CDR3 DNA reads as TGTGCCTGGAGTGTAAAGGGAGAGACCCAGTACTTC.

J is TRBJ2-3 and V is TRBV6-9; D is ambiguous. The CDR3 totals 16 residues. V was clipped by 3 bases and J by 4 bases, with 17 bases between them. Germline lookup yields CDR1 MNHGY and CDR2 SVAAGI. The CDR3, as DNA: TGTGCCAGCAGTTACTCGAATACACAGCCTTCAGATACGCAGTATTTT. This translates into CASSYSNTQPSDTQYF.

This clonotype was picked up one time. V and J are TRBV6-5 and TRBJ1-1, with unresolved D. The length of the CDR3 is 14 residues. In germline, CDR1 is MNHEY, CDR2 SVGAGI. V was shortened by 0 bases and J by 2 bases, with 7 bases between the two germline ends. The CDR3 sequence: CASSYSTPNTEAFF. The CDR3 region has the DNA TGTGCCAGCAGTTACTCGACTCCCAACACTGAAGCTTTCTTT.

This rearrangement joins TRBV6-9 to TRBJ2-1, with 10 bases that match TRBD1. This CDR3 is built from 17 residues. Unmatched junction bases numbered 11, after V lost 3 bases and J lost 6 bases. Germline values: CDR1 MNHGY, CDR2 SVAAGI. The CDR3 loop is CASSYSLPGQGFNEQFF. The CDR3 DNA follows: TGTGCCAGCAGTTACTCATTGCCGGGACAGGGGTTCAATGAGCAGTTCTTC.

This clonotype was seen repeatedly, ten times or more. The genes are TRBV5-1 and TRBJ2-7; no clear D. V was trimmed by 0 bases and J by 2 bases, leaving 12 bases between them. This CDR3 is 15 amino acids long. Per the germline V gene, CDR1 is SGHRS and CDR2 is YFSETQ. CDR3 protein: CASSLDTGLTYEQYF. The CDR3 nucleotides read TGCGCCAGCAGCTTGGACACCGGGTTGACCTACGAGCAGTACTTC.

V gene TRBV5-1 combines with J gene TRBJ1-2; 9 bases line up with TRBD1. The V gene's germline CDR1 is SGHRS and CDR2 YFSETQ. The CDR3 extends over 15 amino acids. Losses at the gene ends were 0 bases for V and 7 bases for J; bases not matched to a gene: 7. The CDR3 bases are TGCGCCAGCAGCTTGGCCGGGACAGGGAGTGGTGGCTACACCTTC. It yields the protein CASSLAGTGSGGYTF.

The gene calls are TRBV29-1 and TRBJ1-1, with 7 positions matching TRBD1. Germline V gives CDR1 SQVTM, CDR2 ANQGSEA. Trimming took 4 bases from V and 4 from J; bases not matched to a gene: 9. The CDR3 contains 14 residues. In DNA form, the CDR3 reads TGCAGCGTTGGAGCAGGGGGGATGAGCACTGAAGCTTTCTTT. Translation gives CSVGAGGMSTEAFF.

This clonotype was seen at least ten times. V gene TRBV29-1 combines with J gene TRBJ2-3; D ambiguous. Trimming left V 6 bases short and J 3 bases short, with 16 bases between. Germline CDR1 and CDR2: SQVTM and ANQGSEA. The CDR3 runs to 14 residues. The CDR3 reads CSVPPGQRTDTQYF. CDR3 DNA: TGCAGCGTCCCACCTGGGCAGAGGACAGATACGCAGTATTTT.